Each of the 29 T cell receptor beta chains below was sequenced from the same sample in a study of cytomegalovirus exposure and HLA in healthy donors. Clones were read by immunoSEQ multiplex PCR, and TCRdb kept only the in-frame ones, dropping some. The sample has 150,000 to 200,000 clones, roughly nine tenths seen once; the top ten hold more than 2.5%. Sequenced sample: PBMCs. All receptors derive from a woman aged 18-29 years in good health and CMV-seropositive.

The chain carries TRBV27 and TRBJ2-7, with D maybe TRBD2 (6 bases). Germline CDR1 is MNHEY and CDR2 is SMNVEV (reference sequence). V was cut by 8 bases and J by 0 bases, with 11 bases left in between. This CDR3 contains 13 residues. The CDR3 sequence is CASAPSASYEQYF. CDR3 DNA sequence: TGTGCCAGCGCCCCTAGCGCCTCCTACGAGCAGTACTTC.

The CDR3 region has the DNA TGTGCCAGCAGATTATCTTCTGGAAACACCATATATTTT. As protein: CASRLSSGNTIYF. The V call is TRBV6-6, the J call TRBJ1-3; no clear D gene. This CDR3 contains 13 residues. Trimming pared 6 bases from V and 1 base from J, leaving 7 bases between. Germline assignment: CDR1 MNHNY and CDR2 SVGAGI (reference sequence).

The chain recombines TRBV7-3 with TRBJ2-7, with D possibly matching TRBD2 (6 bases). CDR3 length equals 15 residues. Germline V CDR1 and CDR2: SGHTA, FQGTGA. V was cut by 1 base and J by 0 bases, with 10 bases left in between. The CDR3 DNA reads TGTGCCAGCAGCTTAAATGCGGGAAGCTCCTACGAGCAGTACTTC. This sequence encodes CASSLNAGSSYEQYF.

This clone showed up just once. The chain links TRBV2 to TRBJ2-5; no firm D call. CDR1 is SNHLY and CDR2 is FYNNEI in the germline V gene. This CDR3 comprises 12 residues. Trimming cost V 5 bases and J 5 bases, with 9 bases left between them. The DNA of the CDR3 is TGTGCCAGCAGTTACCCCCGGGAGACCCAGTACTTC. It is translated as CASSYPRETQYF.

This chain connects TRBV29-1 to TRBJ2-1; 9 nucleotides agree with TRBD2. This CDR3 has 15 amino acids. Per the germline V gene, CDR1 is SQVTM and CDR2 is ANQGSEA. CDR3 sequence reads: CRRAKGGRAVDEQFF. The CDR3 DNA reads TGCAGGAGGGCAAAAGGCGGGAGGGCCGTGGATGAGCAGTTCTTC.

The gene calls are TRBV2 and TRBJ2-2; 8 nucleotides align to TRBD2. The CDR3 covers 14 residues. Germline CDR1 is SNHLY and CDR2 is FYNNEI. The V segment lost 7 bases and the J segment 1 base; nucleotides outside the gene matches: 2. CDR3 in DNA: TGTGCCAGCACACGGGGGGGGAACACCGGGGAGCTGTTTTTT. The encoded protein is CASTRGGNTGELFF.

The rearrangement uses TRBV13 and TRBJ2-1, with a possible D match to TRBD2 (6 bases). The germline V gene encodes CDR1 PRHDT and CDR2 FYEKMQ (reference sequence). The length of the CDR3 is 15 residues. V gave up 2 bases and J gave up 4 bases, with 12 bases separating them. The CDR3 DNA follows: TGTGCCAGCAGCTTACGTGGTGGAGGGTACAATGAGCAGTTCTTC. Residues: CASSLRGGGYNEQFF.

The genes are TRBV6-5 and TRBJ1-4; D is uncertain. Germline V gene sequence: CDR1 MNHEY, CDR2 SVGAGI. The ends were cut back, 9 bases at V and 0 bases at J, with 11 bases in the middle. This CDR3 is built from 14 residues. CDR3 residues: CASSSAATNEKLFF. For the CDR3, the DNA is TGTGCCAGTTCGTCGGCGGCAACTAATGAAAAACTGTTTTTT.

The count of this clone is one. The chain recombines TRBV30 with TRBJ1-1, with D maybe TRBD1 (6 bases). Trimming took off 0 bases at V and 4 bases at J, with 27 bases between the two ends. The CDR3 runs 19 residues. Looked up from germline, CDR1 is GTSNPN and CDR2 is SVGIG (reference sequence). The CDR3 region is CAWSVNGLGAGVVGTEAFF. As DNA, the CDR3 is TGTGCCTGGAGTGTTAACGGTCTCGGGGCAGGGGTTGTGGGCACTGAAGCTTTCTTT.

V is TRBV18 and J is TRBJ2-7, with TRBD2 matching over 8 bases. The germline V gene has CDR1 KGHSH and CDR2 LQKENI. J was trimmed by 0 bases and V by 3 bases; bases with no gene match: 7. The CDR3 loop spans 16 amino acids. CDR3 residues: CASSPPGGVPSYEQYF. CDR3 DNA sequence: TGTGCCAGCTCACCCCCGGGGGGGGTCCCCTCCTACGAGCAGTACTTC.

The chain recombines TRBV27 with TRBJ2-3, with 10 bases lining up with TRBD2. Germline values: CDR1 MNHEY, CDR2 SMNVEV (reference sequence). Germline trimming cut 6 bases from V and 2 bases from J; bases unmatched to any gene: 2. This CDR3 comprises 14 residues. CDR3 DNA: TGTGCCAGCAGACTAGCGGGAAACACAGATACGCAGTATTTT. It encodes CASRLAGNTDTQYF.

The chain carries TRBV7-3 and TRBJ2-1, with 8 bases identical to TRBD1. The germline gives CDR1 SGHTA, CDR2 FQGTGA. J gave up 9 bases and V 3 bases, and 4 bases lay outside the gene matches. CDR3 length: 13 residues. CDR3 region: CASSFGQGGEQFF. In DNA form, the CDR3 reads TGTGCCAGCAGCTTTGGACAGGGCGGTGAGCAGTTCTTC.

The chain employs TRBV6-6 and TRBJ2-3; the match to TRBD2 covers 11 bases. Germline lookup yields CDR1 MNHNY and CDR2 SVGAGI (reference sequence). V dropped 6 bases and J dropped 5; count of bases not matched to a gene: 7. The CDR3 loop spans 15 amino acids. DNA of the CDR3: TGTGCCAGCAGCCTTAGCGGGGGGGCCGGAGATACGCAGTATTTT. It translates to CASSLSGGAGDTQYF.

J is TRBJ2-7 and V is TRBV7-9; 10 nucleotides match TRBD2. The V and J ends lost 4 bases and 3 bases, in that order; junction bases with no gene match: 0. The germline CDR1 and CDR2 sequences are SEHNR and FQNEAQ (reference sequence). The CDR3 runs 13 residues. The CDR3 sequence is CASSWTSGYEQYF. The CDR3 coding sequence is TGTGCCAGCAGCTGGACTAGCGGCTACGAGCAGTACTTC.

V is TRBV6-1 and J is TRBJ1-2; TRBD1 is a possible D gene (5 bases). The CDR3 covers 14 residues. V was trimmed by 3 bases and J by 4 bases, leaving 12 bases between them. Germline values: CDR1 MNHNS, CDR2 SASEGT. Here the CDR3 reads CASSDDSWGYGYTF. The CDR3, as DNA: TGTGCCAGCAGTGATGACAGCTGGGGCTATGGCTACACCTTC.

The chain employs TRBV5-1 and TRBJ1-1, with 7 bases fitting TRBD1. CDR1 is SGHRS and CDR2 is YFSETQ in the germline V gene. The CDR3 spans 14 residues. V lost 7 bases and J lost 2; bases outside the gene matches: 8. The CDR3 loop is CASRETGINTEAFF. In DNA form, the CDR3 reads TGCGCCAGCCGGGAGACAGGGATTAACACTGAAGCTTTCTTT.

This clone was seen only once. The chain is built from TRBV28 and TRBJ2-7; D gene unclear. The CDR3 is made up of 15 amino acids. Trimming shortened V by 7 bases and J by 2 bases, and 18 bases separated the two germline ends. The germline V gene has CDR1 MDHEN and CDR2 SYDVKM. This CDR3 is CASTSVNRETYEQYF. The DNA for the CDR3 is TGTGCCAGCACTTCGGTGAACCGAGAGACCTACGAGCAGTACTTC.

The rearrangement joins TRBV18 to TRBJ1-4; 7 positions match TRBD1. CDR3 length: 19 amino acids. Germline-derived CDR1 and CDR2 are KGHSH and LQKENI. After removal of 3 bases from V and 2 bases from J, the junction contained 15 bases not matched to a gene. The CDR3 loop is CASSPSTGVGKKTNEKLFF. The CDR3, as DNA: TGTGCCAGCTCACCCTCAACAGGGGTGGGAAAGAAGACTAATGAAAAACTGTTTTTT. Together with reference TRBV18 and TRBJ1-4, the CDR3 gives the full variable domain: NAGVMQNPRHLVRRRGQEARLRCSPMKGHSHVYWYRQLPEEGLKFMVYLQKENIIDESGMPKERFSAEFPKEGPSILRIQQVVRGDSAAYFCASSPSTGVGKKTNEKLFFGSGTQLSVL.

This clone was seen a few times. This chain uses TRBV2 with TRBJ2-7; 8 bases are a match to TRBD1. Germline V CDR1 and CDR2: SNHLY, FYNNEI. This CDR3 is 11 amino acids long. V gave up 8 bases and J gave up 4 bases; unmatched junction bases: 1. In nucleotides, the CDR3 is TGTGCCAGCGACAGGGGATACGAGCAGTACTTC. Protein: CASDRGYEQYF.

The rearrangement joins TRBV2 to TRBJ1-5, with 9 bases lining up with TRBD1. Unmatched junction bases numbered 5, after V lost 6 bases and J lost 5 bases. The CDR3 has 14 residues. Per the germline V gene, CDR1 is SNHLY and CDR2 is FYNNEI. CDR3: CASRRGQGHQPQHF. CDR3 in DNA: TGTGCCAGCAGACGGGGACAGGGTCATCAGCCCCAGCATTTT. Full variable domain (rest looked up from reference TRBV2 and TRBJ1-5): EPEVTQTPSHQVTQMGQEVILRCVPISNHLYFYWYRQILGQKVEFLVSFYNNEISEKSEIFDDQFSVERPDGSNFTLKIRSTKLEDSAMYFCASRRGQGHQPQHFGDGTRLSIL.

The DNA of the CDR3 is TGTGCCAGCTCACCAGACACAGGAGCCTACGAGCAGTACTTC. Its translation is CASSPDTGAYEQYF. The chain couples TRBV18 to TRBJ2-7; a possible D gene is TRBD1 (5 bases). The CDR3 totals 14 residues. The germline V and J ends were trimmed by 2 bases and 2 bases, with 10 bases remaining between them. The germline CDR1 and CDR2 sequences are KGHSH and LQKENI.

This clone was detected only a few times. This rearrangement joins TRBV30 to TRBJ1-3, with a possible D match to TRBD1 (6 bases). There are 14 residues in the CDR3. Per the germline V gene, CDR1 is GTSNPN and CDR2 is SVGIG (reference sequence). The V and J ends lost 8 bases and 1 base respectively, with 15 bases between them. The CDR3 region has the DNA TGTGCCACCGAACAGGGTAGATCTGGAAACACCATATATTTT. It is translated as CATEQGRSGNTIYF.

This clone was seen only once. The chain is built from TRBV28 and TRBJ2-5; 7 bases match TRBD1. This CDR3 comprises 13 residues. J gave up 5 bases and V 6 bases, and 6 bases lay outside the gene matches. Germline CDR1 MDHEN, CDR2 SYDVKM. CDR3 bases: TGTGCCAGCAGCCCTGACAGGGTCGAGACCCAGTACTTC. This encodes CASSPDRVETQYF.

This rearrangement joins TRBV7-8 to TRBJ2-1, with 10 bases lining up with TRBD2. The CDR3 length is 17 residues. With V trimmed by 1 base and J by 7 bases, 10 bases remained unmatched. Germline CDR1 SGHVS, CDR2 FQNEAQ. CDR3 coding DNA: TGTGCCAGCAGCTTAGTAGCAGCGGGGGGGCTTCGGAATGAGCAGTTCTTC. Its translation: CASSLVAAGGLRNEQFF.

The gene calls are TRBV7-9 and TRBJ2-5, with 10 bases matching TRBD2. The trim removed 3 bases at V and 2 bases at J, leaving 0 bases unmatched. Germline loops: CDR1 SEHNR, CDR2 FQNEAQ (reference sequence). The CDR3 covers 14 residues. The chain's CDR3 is CASSFSGRQETQYF. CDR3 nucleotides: TGTGCCAGCAGCTTTAGCGGGAGGCAAGAGACCCAGTACTTC.

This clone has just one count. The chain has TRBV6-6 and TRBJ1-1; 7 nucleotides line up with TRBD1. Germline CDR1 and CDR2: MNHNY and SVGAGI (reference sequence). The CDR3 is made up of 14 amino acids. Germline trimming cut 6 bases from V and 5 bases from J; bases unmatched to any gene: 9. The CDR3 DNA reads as TGTGCCAGCAGCCCCCGACAGGGTGGAACTGAAGCTTTCTTT. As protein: CASSPRQGGTEAFF.

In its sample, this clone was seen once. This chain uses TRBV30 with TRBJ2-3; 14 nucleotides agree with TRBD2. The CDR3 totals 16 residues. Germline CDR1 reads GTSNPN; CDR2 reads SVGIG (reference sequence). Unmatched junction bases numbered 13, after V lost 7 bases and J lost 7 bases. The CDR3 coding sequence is TGTGCCTCCCGGACTAGCGGGGGGCCTCTCAGGTATACGCAGTATTTT. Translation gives CASRTSGGPLRYTQYF.

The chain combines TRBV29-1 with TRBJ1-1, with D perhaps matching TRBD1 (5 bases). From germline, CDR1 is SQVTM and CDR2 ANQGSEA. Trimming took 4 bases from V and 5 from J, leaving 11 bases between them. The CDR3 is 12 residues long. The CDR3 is CSVGGGGTEAFF. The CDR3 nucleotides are TGCAGCGTTGGGGGGGGAGGAACTGAAGCTTTCTTT.

As DNA, the CDR3 is TGCGCCAGCAGCCTAGATAGCGGGGGTCGCCAAGAGACCCAGTACTTC. It is translated as CASSLDSGGRQETQYF. The chain recombines TRBV4-1 with TRBJ2-5, with TRBD2 matching over 9 bases. The germline CDR1 and CDR2 sequences are MGHRA and YSYEKL. The CDR3 length is 16 residues. The V gene end was trimmed by 4 bases and the J gene end by 1 base; junction bases not matched to a gene: 7.